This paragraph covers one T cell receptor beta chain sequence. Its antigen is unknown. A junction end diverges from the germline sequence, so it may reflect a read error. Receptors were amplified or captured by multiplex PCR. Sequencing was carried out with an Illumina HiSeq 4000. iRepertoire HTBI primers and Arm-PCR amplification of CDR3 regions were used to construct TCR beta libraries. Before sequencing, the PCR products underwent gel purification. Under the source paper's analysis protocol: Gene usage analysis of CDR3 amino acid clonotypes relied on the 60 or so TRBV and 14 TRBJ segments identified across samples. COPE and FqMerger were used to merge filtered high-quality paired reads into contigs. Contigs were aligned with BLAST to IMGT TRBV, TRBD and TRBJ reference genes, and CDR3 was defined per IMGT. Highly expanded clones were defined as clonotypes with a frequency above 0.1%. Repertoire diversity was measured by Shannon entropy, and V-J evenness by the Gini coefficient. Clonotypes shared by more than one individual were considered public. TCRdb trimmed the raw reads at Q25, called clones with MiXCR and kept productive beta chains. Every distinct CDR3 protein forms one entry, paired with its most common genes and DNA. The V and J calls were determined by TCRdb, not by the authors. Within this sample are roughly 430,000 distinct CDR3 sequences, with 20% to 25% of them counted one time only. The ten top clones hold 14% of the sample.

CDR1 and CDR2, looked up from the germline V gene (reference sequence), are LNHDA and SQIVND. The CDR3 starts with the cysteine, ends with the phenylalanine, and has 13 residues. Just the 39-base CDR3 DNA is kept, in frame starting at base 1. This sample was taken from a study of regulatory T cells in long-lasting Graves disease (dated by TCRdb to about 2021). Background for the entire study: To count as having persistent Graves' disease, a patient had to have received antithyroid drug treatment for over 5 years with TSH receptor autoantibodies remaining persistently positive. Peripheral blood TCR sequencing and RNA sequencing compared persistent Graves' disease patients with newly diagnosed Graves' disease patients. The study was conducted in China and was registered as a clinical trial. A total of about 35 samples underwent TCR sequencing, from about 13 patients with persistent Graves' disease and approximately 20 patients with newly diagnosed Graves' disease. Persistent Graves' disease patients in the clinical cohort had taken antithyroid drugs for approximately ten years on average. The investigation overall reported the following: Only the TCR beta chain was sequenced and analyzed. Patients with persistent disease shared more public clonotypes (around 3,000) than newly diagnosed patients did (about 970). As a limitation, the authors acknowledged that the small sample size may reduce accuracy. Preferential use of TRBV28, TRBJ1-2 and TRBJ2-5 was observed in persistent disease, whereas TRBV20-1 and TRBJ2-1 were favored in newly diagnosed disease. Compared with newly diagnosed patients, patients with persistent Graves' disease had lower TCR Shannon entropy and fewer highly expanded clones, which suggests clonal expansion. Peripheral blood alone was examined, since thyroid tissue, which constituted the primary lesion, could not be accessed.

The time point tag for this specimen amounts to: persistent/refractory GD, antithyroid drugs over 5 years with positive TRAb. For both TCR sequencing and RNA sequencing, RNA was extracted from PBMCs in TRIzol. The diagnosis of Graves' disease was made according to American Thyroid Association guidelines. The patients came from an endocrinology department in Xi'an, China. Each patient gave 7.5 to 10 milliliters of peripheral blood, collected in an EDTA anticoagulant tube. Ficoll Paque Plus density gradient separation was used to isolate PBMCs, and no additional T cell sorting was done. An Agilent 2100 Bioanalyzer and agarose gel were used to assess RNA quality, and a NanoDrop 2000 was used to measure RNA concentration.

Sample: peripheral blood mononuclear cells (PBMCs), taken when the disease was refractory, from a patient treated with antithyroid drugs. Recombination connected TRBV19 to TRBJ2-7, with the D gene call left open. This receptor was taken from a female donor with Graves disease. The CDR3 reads CASSLGTSYERYF. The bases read TGTGCCAGTAGTCTTGGCACCTCCTACGAGCGGTACTTC. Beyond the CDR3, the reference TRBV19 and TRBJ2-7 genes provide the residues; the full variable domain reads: DGGITQSPKYLFRKEGQNVTLSCEQNLNHDAMYWYRQDPGQGLRLIYYSQIVNDFQKGDIAEGYSVSREKKESFPLTVTSAQKNPTAFYLCASSLGTSYERYFGPGTRLTVT.